Sequencing of this T cell receptor (beta chain) was carried out in a study of shared clonotypes between healthy human individuals. The CDR3 totals 14 residues. The V end was cut by 4 bases, the J end by 3 bases, with 13 bases between. CDR1 is KGHSH and CDR2 is LQKENI in the germline V gene. Replicate sorted-subset PCRs were loaded with around 210 ng DNA, roughly 33,000 T cell genomes. Data came from immunoSEQ multiplex PCR; TCRdb stores just in-frame clones and leaves some out. The sample holds about 2.4 million clones; roughly 93% are singletons and the top ten take 0.36%. The sequencing sample was made of naive CD4+ T cells from PBMCs. Subset meaning: CD45RA+ positively selected. The gene calls are TRBV18 and TRBJ2-7, with a tentative D call TRBD2 (5 bases). This receptor was taken from a man aged 18 to 30 in good health. Some clones in this sample may be carry-over from other donors' samples. The CDR3 sequence is CASSLAKGRYEQYF. CDR3 nucleotides: TGTGCCAGCTCACTAGCGAAGGGCCGCTACGAGCAGTACTTC.